This is a list of T cell receptor beta chains from one sample in a study of blood T cell repertoires in COVID-19. Produced via immunoSEQ multiplex PCR; TCRdb's table is partial and in-frame only. The repertoire holds around 150,000 clones, with 75% to 85% as singletons. Sequenced material: peripheral blood. All receptors come from a man between 60 and 75 years old with acute or convalescent COVID-19. Both conserved end residues are part of each CDR3. The order of the fields is D gene, V gene, clone size, J gene, CDR3 DNA, CDR3 protein. The D gene is left open where the match is weak. Not all rows give a size; the values are once, few, many and, for expanded clones, a class.

D gene: TRBD2
V gene: TRBV14
clone size: .
J gene: TRBJ2-7
CDR3 DNA: TGTGCCAGCAGCCAGAGATCCCCAGCGGGAGCTTTTTCGAACATCGGGCAGTACTTC
CDR3 protein: CASSQRSPAGAFSNIGQYF

D gene: .
V gene: TRBV27
clone size: .
J gene: TRBJ1-1
CDR3 DNA: TGTGCCAGCAGTTTGGGTGGAGACACTGAAGCTTTCTTT
CDR3 protein: CASSLGGDTEAFF

D gene: .
V gene: TRBV19
clone size: .
J gene: TRBJ2-1
CDR3 DNA: TGTGCCAGTACCGATGGGGGGGCGAGATACAATGAGCAGTTCTTC
CDR3 protein: CASTDGGARYNEQFF

D gene: TRBD1
V gene: TRBV6-6
clone size: .
J gene: TRBJ1-6
CDR3 DNA: TGTGCCAGCAGATTGACAGGGTCACCCCTCCACTTT
CDR3 protein: CASRLTGSPLHF

D gene: TRBD1
V gene: TRBV11-2
clone size: .
J gene: TRBJ2-7
CDR3 DNA: TGTGCCAGCAGCTTAGGGACAGGGGGCGGGCAGTACTTC
CDR3 protein: CASSLGTGGGQYF

D gene: .
V gene: TRBV10-3
clone size: .
J gene: TRBJ1-6
CDR3 DNA: TGTGCCATCAGTGAGCACAGGGATAATTCACCCCTCCACTTT
CDR3 protein: CAISEHRDNSPLHF

D gene: .
V gene: TRBV24-1
clone size: .
J gene: TRBJ2-7
CDR3 DNA: TGTGCCACCAGTGCAGGCAGGACCTACGAGCAGTACTTC
CDR3 protein: CATSAGRTYEQYF

D gene: TRBD2
V gene: TRBV11-2
clone size: .
J gene: TRBJ2-7
CDR3 DNA: TGTGCCAGCAGCCCAAACTTAGCGGGGGCCTACGAGCAGTACTTC
CDR3 protein: CASSPNLAGAYEQYF

D gene: .
V gene: TRBV27
clone size: .
J gene: TRBJ1-3
CDR3 DNA: TGTGCCAGCAGGACGACAGGCATCTCTGGAAACACCATATATTTT
CDR3 protein: CASRTTGISGNTIYF

D gene: .
V gene: TRBV10-3
clone size: once
J gene: TRBJ1-1
CDR3 DNA: TGTGCCATCAACAATAACAGGGACACTGAAGCTTTCTTT
CDR3 protein: CAINNNRDTEAFF

D gene: .
V gene: TRBV12-5
clone size: .
J gene: TRBJ2-4
CDR3 DNA: TGTGCTAGTGGTTTAGAGGGCGCCAAAAACATTCAGTACTTC
CDR3 protein: CASGLEGAKNIQYF

D gene: .
V gene: TRBV27
clone size: .
J gene: TRBJ2-7
CDR3 DNA: TGTGCCAGCAGTTTTTTAGTAGGCGGAGGCTACGAGCAGTACTTC
CDR3 protein: CASSFLVGGGYEQYF

D gene: TRBD1
V gene: TRBV10-3
clone size: .
J gene: TRBJ2-7
CDR3 DNA: TGTGCCATCAGTGAGCCGGACAGGGGAGTTTTCGGCGAGCAGTACTTC
CDR3 protein: CAISEPDRGVFGEQYF

D gene: .
V gene: TRBV2
clone size: .
J gene: TRBJ2-3
CDR3 DNA: TGTGCCAGCAGCCTGGAGGCTTGGGCAGATACGCAGTATTTT
CDR3 protein: CASSLEAWADTQYF

D gene: TRBD2
V gene: TRBV5-8
clone size: .
J gene: TRBJ2-2
CDR3 DNA: TGTGCCAGCAGCCCGCTAGCGGGAGGCGCCGGGGAGCTGTTTTTT
CDR3 protein: CASSPLAGGAGELFF

D gene: TRBD2
V gene: TRBV10-3
clone size: .
J gene: TRBJ2-1
CDR3 DNA: TGTGCCATCAGTGAGTCGAGAGCGGGAGGTATAAATGAGCAGTTCTTC
CDR3 protein: CAISESRAGGINEQFF

D gene: TRBD2
V gene: TRBV6-5
clone size: .
J gene: TRBJ2-1
CDR3 DNA: TGTGCCAGCAGTTACTATAGCGGGGGGAGATACAATGAGCAGTTCTTC
CDR3 protein: CASSYYSGGRYNEQFF

D gene: TRBD2
V gene: TRBV19
clone size: few
J gene: TRBJ2-3
CDR3 DNA: TGTGCCAGTAGTATGTTGAGGCTAGCGGGAGTCGATACGCAGTATTTT
CDR3 protein: CASSMLRLAGVDTQYF

D gene: .
V gene: TRBV7-9
clone size: .
J gene: TRBJ1-2
CDR3 DNA: TGTGCCAGCAGCTTACTAGGGGGGGCCCTCTATGGCTACACCTTC
CDR3 protein: CASSLLGGALYGYTF

D gene: TRBD1
V gene: TRBV10-3
clone size: .
J gene: TRBJ1-1
CDR3 DNA: TGTGCCATCAGTAAGGACAGGGAGAACACTGAAGCTTTCTTT
CDR3 protein: CAISKDRENTEAFF

D gene: TRBD2
V gene: TRBV2
clone size: .
J gene: TRBJ2-1
CDR3 DNA: TGTGCCAGCATTGGAAGTAGCGGGAGGTACAATGAGCAGTTCTTC
CDR3 protein: CASIGSSGRYNEQFF

D gene: TRBD1
V gene: TRBV6-5
clone size: many
J gene: TRBJ1-5
CDR3 DNA: TGTGCCAGCAGTCCGGGGACAGGGTTCAATCAGCCCCAGCATTTT
CDR3 protein: CASSPGTGFNQPQHF

D gene: .
V gene: TRBV18
clone size: .
J gene: TRBJ1-1
CDR3 DNA: TGTGCCAGCTCCCCCTTGAACTCGAACACTGAAGCTTTCTTT
CDR3 protein: CASSPLNSNTEAFF

D gene: .
V gene: TRBV7-6
clone size: many
J gene: TRBJ2-3
CDR3 DNA: TGTGCCAGCAGCTTAGTCGGGGACAACCGGGTAGATACGCAGTATTTT
CDR3 protein: CASSLVGDNRVDTQYF

D gene: .
V gene: TRBV7-9
clone size: .
J gene: TRBJ1-1
CDR3 DNA: TGTGCCAGCAGCTTAGGTGGACACCTGAACACTGAAGCTTTCTTT
CDR3 protein: CASSLGGHLNTEAFF

D gene: .
V gene: TRBV5-4
clone size: .
J gene: TRBJ1-4
CDR3 DNA: TGTGCCAGCAGCGCGGGGGGTGCAACTAATGAAAAACTGTTTTTT
CDR3 protein: CASSAGGATNEKLFF

D gene: TRBD2
V gene: TRBV12-3/TRBV12-4
clone size: .
J gene: TRBJ2-7
CDR3 DNA: TGTGCCAGTGGGACTAGCGGGGCCTACGAGCAGTACTTC
CDR3 protein: CASGTSGAYEQYF

D gene: .
V gene: TRBV18
clone size: .
J gene: TRBJ1-2
CDR3 DNA: TGTGCCAGCTCACCGGGAGGCGTTTCTAACTATGGCTACACCTTC
CDR3 protein: CASSPGGVSNYGYTF

D gene: TRBD2
V gene: TRBV28
clone size: few
J gene: TRBJ2-3
CDR3 DNA: TGTGCCAGCAGTTTTTTTCTAGCGGGAGGAGGGGCAGATACGCAGTATTTT
CDR3 protein: CASSFFLAGGGADTQYF

D gene: TRBD2
V gene: TRBV7-2
clone size: .
J gene: TRBJ2-1
CDR3 DNA: TGTGCCAGCAGCACCACTAGCGCCTCCTACAATGAGCAGTTCTTC
CDR3 protein: CASSTTSASYNEQFF

D gene: .
V gene: TRBV28
clone size: .
J gene: TRBJ1-6
CDR3 DNA: TGTGCCAGCAGCCCCAGGGTTCCCTATAATTCACCCCTCCACTTT
CDR3 protein: CASSPRVPYNSPLHF

D gene: TRBD2
V gene: TRBV28
clone size: few
J gene: TRBJ2-3
CDR3 DNA: TGTGCCAGCAGTTTTCCGCTCGGGACTAGCGGGGAAAGGGGAGATACGCAGTATTTT
CDR3 protein: CASSFPLGTSGERGDTQYF

D gene: .
V gene: TRBV4-1
clone size: few
J gene: TRBJ2-7
CDR3 DNA: TGCGCCAGCAGCCAAGAAGGGACATCCGGTTACGAGCAGTACTTC
CDR3 protein: CASSQEGTSGYEQYF

D gene: .
V gene: TRBV11-3
clone size: .
J gene: TRBJ2-3
CDR3 DNA: TGTGCCAGCAGTTCCCTACCCGGGGATACGCAGTATTTT
CDR3 protein: CASSSLPGDTQYF

D gene: .
V gene: TRBV7-4
clone size: .
J gene: TRBJ1-5
CDR3 DNA: TGTGCCAGCAGCTTAGGGTACAAATCTAGCAATCAGCCCCAGCATTTT
CDR3 protein: CASSLGYKSSNQPQHF

D gene: TRBD1
V gene: TRBV11-3
clone size: few
J gene: TRBJ2-1
CDR3 DNA: TGTGCCAGCAGCCCGGGTTACACAGGGGCCTACAATGAGCAGTTCTTC
CDR3 protein: CASSPGYTGAYNEQFF

D gene: TRBD2
V gene: TRBV28
clone size: .
J gene: TRBJ2-7
CDR3 DNA: TGTGCCAGCACATCCGAGCGGGAGGTCCCCTACGAGCAGTACTTC
CDR3 protein: CASTSEREVPYEQYF

D gene: .
V gene: TRBV6-5
clone size: .
J gene: TRBJ1-4
CDR3 DNA: TGTGCCAGCAGCCGGACCCATAAGGGGGAAAAACTGTTTTTT
CDR3 protein: CASSRTHKGEKLFF

D gene: .
V gene: TRBV19
clone size: .
J gene: TRBJ1-5
CDR3 DNA: TGTGCCACCACAGGGACTAGCAATCAGCCCCAGCATTTT
CDR3 protein: CATTGTSNQPQHF

D gene: .
V gene: TRBV20-1
clone size: .
J gene: TRBJ1-5
CDR3 DNA: TGCAGTGCTAGTCCGGCCGGACTAGGGCAGCCCCAGCATTTT
CDR3 protein: CSASPAGLGQPQHF

D gene: TRBD1
V gene: TRBV27
clone size: few
J gene: TRBJ1-6
CDR3 DNA: TGTGCCAGCAGAACGGACAGGTCCCGCTCACCCCTCCACTTT
CDR3 protein: CASRTDRSRSPLHF

D gene: .
V gene: TRBV11-3
clone size: .
J gene: TRBJ2-1
CDR3 DNA: TGTGCCAGCAGCTTAGATCATTACAGAGAAAATGAGCAGTTCTTC
CDR3 protein: CASSLDHYRENEQFF

D gene: .
V gene: TRBV10-3
clone size: .
J gene: TRBJ2-1
CDR3 DNA: TGTGCCATCAGTGAGAGTGGCGGGAACCATGAGCAGTTCTTC
CDR3 protein: CAISESGGNHEQFF

D gene: TRBD2
V gene: TRBV5-1
clone size: .
J gene: TRBJ2-1
CDR3 DNA: TGCGCCAGCAGCTTGGGGACTAGCGGGACAGGAGAAGAGCAGTTCTTC
CDR3 protein: CASSLGTSGTGEEQFF

D gene: .
V gene: TRBV28
clone size: once
J gene: TRBJ1-1
CDR3 DNA: TGTGCCAGCAGTCCGGGGACACAGAACACTGAAGCTTTCTTT
CDR3 protein: CASSPGTQNTEAFF

D gene: .
V gene: TRBV7-9
clone size: .
J gene: TRBJ2-7
CDR3 DNA: TGTGCCAGCAGCCTCGACGGGGGGCAGTACGAGCAGTACTTC
CDR3 protein: CASSLDGGQYEQYF

D gene: TRBD2
V gene: TRBV7-9
clone size: once
J gene: TRBJ2-5
CDR3 DNA: TGTGCCAGCAGCTGGGGGACTAGCGGGACCCAAGAGACCCAGTACTTC
CDR3 protein: CASSWGTSGTQETQYF

D gene: .
V gene: TRBV7-2
clone size: .
J gene: TRBJ1-6
CDR3 DNA: TGTGCCAGCAGCTTAGGGAGGGGCAGGCAGAATTCACCCCTCCACTTT
CDR3 protein: CASSLGRGRQNSPLHF

D gene: TRBD2
V gene: TRBV7-7
clone size: .
J gene: TRBJ2-5
CDR3 DNA: TGTGCCAGCAGCTTAGGCGGGAGCCACACAGAGACCCAGTACTTC
CDR3 protein: CASSLGGSHTETQYF

D gene: .
V gene: TRBV25-1
clone size: .
J gene: TRBJ2-3
CDR3 DNA: TGTGCCAGCACGACTAACAGGGCGGGCGATACGCAGTATTTT
CDR3 protein: CASTTNRAGDTQYF

D gene: TRBD1
V gene: TRBV5-6
clone size: .
J gene: TRBJ2-1
CDR3 DNA: TGTGCCAGCAGCTTGGGGACAGGAGGTAGTGGTAATGAGCAGTTCTTC
CDR3 protein: CASSLGTGGSGNEQFF

D gene: TRBD2
V gene: TRBV4-1
clone size: few
J gene: TRBJ2-1
CDR3 DNA: TGCGCCAGCAGCCAATTTAGTAGCGGGAGGGGCAATGAGCAGTTCTTC
CDR3 protein: CASSQFSSGRGNEQFF

D gene: TRBD2
V gene: TRBV9
clone size: .
J gene: TRBJ2-1
CDR3 DNA: TGTGCCAGCAGCGTAGAGGGCGGGAGGGCCTGGTCTTTTGAGCAGTTCTTC
CDR3 protein: CASSVEGGRAWSFEQFF

D gene: .
V gene: TRBV6-2/TRBV6-3
clone size: once
J gene: TRBJ1-1
CDR3 DNA: TGTGCCAGCAGGCCTCGTCGAGGGGACATGAACACTGAAGCTTTCTTT
CDR3 protein: CASRPRRGDMNTEAFF

D gene: .
V gene: TRBV5-1
clone size: .
J gene: TRBJ1-2
CDR3 DNA: TGCGCCAGCAGCTTTCAGGATGGCTACACCTTC
CDR3 protein: CASSFQDGYTF

D gene: .
V gene: TRBV7-9
clone size: .
J gene: TRBJ2-2
CDR3 DNA: TGTGCCAGCAGCTTGGGTAGCGGGAACACCGGGGAGCTGTTTTTT
CDR3 protein: CASSLGSGNTGELFF

D gene: .
V gene: TRBV19
clone size: .
J gene: TRBJ1-5
CDR3 DNA: TGTGCCAGTAGTATTCAGGGCCCCCCCAATCAGCCCCAGCATTTT
CDR3 protein: CASSIQGPPNQPQHF

D gene: .
V gene: TRBV18
clone size: .
J gene: TRBJ1-1
CDR3 DNA: TGTGCCAGCTCACCATCGGACTGGTACAGGAGGGCTGAAGCTTTCTTT
CDR3 protein: CASSPSDWYRRAEAFF